This T cell receptor beta chain appears in the sequencing data of a study of T-cell reconstitution after alpha-beta-depleted transplantation in children. Points from the study as a whole: Certain patients had high TCRbeta diversity at day 60, and it came from recipient T cells and thymic progenitors that survived. Reportedly, only several hundred clones from non-depleted graft cells drove alpha-beta T-cell counts at about two months. It was newly produced T cells that mostly accounted for T-cell counts and diversity one year after transplant.

Construction of the TCRbeta library involved unique molecular identifiers. MiXCR, applied by TCRdb to the PCR reads, yields one record per CDR3 protein. The sample shows 480,000 or so distinct CDR3 sequences, roughly a tenth of them seen only once. This clonotype was detected many times. What it binds is not known. V dropped 4 bases and J dropped 1; count of bases not matched to a gene: 9. The CDR3 consists of 16 residues. The rearrangement joins TRBV12-3 or TRBV12-4 to TRBJ2-7; 8 nucleotides line up with TRBD1. This clonotype was sampled from a child aged 2-15 years with inherited bone marrow failure, due to receive a stem cell transplant. Sequences were derived from PBMCs, sampled before TCRalphabeta/CD19-depleted stem cell transplant. This chain's CDR3 is CASSSSGQGRSYEQYF. The CDR3 DNA follows: TGTGCCAGCAGTTCCAGTGGACAGGGAAGATCCTACGAGCAGTACTTC.